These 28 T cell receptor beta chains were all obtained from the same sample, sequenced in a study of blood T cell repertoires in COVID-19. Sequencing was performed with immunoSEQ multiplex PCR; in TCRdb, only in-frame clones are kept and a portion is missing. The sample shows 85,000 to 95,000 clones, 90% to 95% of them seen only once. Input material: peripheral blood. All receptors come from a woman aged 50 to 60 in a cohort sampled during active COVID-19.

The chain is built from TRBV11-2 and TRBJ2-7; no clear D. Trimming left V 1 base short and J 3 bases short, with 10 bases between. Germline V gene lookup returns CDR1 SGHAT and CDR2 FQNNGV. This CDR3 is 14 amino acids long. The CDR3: CASSLGPSGYEQYF. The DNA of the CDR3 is TGTGCCAGCAGCTTAGGACCCTCGGGCTACGAGCAGTACTTC. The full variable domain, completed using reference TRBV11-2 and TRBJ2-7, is EAGVAQSPRYKIIEKRQSVAFWCNPISGHATLYWYQQILGQGPKLLIQFQNNGVVDDSQLPKDRFSAERLKGVDSTLKIQPAKLEDSAVYLCASSLGPSGYEQYFGPGTRLTVT.

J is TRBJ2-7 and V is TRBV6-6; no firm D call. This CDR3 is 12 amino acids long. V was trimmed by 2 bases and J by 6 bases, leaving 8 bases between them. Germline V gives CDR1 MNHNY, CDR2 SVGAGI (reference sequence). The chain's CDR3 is CASSYPGSEQYF. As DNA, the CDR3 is TGTGCCAGCAGTTACCCTGGCTCCGAGCAGTACTTC.

The CDR3 sequence: CASSLAQAAYGYTF. Here the CDR3 DNA reads TGTGCCAGCAGTTTAGCACAGGCGGCGTATGGCTACACCTTC. V usage is TRBV28 and J usage is TRBJ1-2; possible D gene TRBD1, 5 bases. The CDR3 runs to 14 residues. Germline CDR1 and CDR2: MDHEN and SYDVKM. The ends were cut back, 2 bases at V and 5 bases at J, with 12 bases in the middle.

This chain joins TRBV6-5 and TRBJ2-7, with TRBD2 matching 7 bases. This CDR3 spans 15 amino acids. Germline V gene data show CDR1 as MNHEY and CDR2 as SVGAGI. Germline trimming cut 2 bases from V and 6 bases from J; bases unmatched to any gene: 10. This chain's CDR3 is CASSYNREGISEQYF. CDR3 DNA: TGTGCCAGCAGTTACAATAGGGAGGGAATCTCCGAGCAGTACTTC.

The CDR3 protein is CASSWDREYNEQFF. The CDR3 DNA follows: TGCGCCAGCAGCTGGGACAGGGAATACAATGAGCAGTTCTTC. The chain links TRBV5-1 to TRBJ2-1, with 9 bases lining up with TRBD1. Germline lookup yields CDR1 SGHRS and CDR2 YFSETQ. J lost 4 bases, V lost 3 bases, and 2 bases had no gene match. CDR3 size: 14 residues.

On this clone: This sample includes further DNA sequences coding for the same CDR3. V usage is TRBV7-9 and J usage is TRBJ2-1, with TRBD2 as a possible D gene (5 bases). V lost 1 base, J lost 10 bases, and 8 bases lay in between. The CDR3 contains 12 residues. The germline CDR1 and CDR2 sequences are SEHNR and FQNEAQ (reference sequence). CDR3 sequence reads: CASSLVGGEQFF. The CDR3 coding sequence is TGTGCCAGCAGCTTAGTAGGCGGGGAGCAGTTCTTC.

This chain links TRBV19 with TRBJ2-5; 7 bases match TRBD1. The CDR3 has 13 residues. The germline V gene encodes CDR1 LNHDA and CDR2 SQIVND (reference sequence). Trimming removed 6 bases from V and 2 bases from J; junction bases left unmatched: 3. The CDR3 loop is CASRLTGQETQYF. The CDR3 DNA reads TGTGCCAGTAGACTGACAGGGCAAGAGACCCAGTACTTC.

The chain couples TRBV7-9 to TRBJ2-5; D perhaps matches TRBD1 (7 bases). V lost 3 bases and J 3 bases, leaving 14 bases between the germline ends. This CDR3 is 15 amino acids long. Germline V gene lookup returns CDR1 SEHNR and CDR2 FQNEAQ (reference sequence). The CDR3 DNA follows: TGTGCCAGCAGCTTTATCCGGGGGACAGAAGAGACCCAGTACTTC. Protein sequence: CASSFIRGTEETQYF. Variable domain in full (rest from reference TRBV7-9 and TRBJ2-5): DTGVSQNPRHKITKRGQNVTFRCDPISEHNRLYWYRQTLGQGPEFLTYFQNEAQLEKSRLLSDRFSAERPKGSFSTLEIQRTEQGDSAMYLCASSFIRGTEETQYFGPGTRLLVL.

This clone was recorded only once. CDR3 DNA: TGTGCCAGCAGTCGGGACAGGGTGTATAATTCACCCCTCCACTTT. This codes for CASSRDRVYNSPLHF. The chain couples TRBV6-5 to TRBJ1-6, with 9 bases aligning to TRBD1. V lost 5 bases to trimming and J lost 4 bases; unmatched junction nucleotides: 3. CDR1 and CDR2 from the germline V gene are MNHEY and SVGAGI. The CDR3 length is 15 residues.

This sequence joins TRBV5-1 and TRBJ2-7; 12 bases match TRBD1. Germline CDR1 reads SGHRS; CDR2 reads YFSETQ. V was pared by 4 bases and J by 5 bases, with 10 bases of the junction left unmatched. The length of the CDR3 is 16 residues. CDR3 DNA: TGCGCCAGCAGCCTAGTCCCGGGACAGGGGGCCCACGAGCAGTACTTC. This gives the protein CASSLVPGQGAHEQYF.

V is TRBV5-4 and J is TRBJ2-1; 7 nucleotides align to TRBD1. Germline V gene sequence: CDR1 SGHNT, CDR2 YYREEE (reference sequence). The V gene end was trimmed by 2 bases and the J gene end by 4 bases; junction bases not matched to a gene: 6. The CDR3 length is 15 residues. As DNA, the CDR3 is TGTGCCAGCAGCTTATCGGACAGGAGATACAATGAGCAGTTCTTC. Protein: CASSLSDRRYNEQFF.

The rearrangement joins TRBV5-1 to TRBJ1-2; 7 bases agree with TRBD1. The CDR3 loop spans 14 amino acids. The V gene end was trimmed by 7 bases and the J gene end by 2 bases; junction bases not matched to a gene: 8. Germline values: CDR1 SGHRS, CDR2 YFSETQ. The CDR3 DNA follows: TGCGCCAGCGGACCTTCACAGGGGAACTATGGCTACACCTTC. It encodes CASGPSQGNYGYTF.

DNA of the CDR3: TGTGCCAGCAGCAGGGACAGGGCGACCACTGAAGCTTTCTTT. This gives the protein CASSRDRATTEAFF. The chain links TRBV7-9 to TRBJ1-1, with TRBD1 identical over 9 bases. Trimming removed 5 bases from V and 4 bases from J; junction bases left unmatched: 5. Germline values: CDR1 SEHNR, CDR2 FQNEAQ (reference sequence). CDR3 length: 14 residues.

The CDR3 bases are TGTGCCAGCAGCCGACAGGGGCGGGCCAACGTCCTGACTTTC. It codes for CASSRQGRANVLTF. V usage is TRBV28 and J usage is TRBJ2-6; 8 nucleotides agree with TRBD1. The CDR3 consists of 14 residues. After removal of 6 bases from V and 5 bases from J, the junction contained 3 bases not matched to a gene. Germline V gene sequence: CDR1 MDHEN, CDR2 SYDVKM.

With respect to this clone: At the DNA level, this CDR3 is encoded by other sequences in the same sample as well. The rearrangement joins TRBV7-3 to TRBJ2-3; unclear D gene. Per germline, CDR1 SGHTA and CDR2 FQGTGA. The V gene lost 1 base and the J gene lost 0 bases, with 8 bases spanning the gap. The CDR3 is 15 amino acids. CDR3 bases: TGTGCCAGCAGCTTAAGCGGCGTTAGCACAGATACGCAGTATTTT. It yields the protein CASSLSGVSTDTQYF.

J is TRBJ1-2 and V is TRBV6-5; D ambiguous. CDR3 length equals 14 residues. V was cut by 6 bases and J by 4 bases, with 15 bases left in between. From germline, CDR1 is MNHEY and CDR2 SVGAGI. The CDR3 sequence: CASRTGQDSYGYTF. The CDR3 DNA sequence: TGTGCCAGCAGGACTGGGCAGGACTCCTATGGCTACACCTTC.

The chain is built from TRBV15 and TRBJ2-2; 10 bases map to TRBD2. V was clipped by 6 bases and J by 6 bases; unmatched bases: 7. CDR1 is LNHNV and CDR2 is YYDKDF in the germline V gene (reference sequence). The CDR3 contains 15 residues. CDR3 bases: TGTGCCACCAGACCTAGCGGGAGAGTTTCCGGGGAGCTGTTTTTT. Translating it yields CATRPSGRVSGELFF.

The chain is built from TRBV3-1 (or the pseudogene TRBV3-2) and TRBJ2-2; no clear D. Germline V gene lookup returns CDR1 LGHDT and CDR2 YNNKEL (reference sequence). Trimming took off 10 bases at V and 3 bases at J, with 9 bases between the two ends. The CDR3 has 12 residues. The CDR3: CATRVDTGELFF. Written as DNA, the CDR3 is TGTGCCACTCGAGTTGACACCGGGGAGCTGTTTTTT.

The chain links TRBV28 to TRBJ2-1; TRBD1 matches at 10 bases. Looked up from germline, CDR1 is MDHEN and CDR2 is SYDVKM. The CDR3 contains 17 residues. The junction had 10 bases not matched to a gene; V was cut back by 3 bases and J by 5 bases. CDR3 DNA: TGTGCCAGCAGTTTCGGTAAGGGGACAGGGGTTCACAATGAGCAGTTCTTC. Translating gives CASSFGKGTGVHNEQFF.

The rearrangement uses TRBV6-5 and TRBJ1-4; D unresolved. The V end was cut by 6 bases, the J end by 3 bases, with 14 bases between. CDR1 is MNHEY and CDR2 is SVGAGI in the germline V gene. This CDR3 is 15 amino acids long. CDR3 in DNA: TGTGCCAGCAGATGGGATGGGAGGCCTAATGAAAAACTGTTTTTT. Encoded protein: CASRWDGRPNEKLFF.

CDR3 sequence: CASSLHRESEQFF. The CDR3 region has the DNA TGTGCCAGCAGCTTACACAGGGAGAGTGAGCAGTTCTTC. The gene calls are TRBV7-3 and TRBJ2-1; TRBD1 might be the D (6 bases). Trimming pared 2 bases from V and 9 bases from J, leaving 11 bases between. This CDR3 has 13 residues. The germline CDR1 and CDR2 sequences are SGHTA and FQGTGA.

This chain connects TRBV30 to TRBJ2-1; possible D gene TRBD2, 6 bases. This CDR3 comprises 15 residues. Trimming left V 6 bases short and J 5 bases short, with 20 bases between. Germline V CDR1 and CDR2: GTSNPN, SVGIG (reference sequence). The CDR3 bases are TGTGCCTGCAAAAAGCAAGGACTAACGAACAATGAGCAGTTCTTC. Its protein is CACKKQGLTNNEQFF.

CDR3 in amino acids: CASSRTGGTTEAFF. CDR3 DNA: TGTGCCAGCAGCCGGACAGGGGGCACCACTGAAGCTTTCTTT. The rearrangement links TRBV7-3 to TRBJ1-1; 11 positions match TRBD1. J gave up 4 bases and V 5 bases, and 3 bases lay outside the gene matches. The CDR3 has 14 residues. From germline, CDR1 is SGHTA and CDR2 FQGTGA.

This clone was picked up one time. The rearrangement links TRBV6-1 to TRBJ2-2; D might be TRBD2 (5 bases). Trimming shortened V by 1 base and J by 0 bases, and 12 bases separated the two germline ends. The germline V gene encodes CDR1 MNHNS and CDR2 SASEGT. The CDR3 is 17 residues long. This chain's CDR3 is CASSEERWDANTGELFF. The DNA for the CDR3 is TGTGCCAGCAGTGAAGAGCGGTGGGATGCGAACACCGGGGAGCTGTTTTTT.

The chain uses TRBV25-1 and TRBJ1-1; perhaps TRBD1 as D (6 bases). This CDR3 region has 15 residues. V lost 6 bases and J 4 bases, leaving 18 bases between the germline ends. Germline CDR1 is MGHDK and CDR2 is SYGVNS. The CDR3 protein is CASRQEGVVATEAFF. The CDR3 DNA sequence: TGTGCCAGCAGACAAGAGGGGGTCGTGGCCACTGAAGCTTTCTTT.

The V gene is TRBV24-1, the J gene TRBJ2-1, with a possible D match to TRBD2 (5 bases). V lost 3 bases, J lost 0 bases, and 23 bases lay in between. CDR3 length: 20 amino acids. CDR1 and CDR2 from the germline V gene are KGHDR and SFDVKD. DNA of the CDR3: TGTGCCACCAGTGATCCACCGGGCAGCGGACCCCGCAGCTCCTACAATGAGCAGTTCTTC. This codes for CATSDPPGSGPRSSYNEQFF.

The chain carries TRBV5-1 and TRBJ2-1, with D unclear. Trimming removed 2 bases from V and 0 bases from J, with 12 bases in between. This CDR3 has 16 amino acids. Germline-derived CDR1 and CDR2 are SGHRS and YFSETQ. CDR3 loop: CASSLMGVSSYNEQFF. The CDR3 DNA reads TGCGCCAGCAGCTTAATGGGCGTTAGCTCCTACAATGAGCAGTTCTTC.

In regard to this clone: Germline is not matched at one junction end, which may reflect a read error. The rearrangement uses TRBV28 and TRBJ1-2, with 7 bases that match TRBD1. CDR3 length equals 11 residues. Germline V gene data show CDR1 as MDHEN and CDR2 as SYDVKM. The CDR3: CASSSTGLNRF. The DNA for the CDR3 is TGTGCCAGCAGTTCGACAGGGCTTAACCGCTTC.